This T cell receptor (beta chain) came from a study of Ad26.COV2.S vaccination and SARS-CoV-2 variants. Turning to the study itself: The vaccine Ad26.COV2.S was put into the muscle once, or twice with 56 days between.

Sequenced by immunoSEQ multiplex PCR; TCRdb stores in-frame clones only, minus some. Of fewer than 400,000 clones listed, around 84% are singletons. This clone has just a few counts. Trimming removed 5 bases at V and 8 bases at J, with 18 bases between. The CDR3 is made up of 13 amino acids. CDR1 GTSNPN and CDR2 SVGIG come from the germline V gene (reference sequence). Documented treatment: roughly 18 received Ad26.COV2.S at low or high dose, single or two shots; about 5 received placebo; per-sample allocation not given. Samples analyzed were those drawn on day 63 after the first vaccine or placebo injection.

Sequenced material: peripheral blood, taken in a trial of Ad26.COV2.S vaccine versus placebo. This TCR was sampled from a person between 18 and 65 years old who received the Ad26.COV2.S COVID-19 vaccine or a placebo. The chain employs TRBV30 and TRBJ1-2; a possible D gene is TRBD1 (6 bases). CDR3 amino acids: CAWEPKTGRGYTF. The CDR3 DNA sequence: TGTGCCTGGGAACCTAAAACAGGGCGCGGCTACACCTTC.